The sequence of this T cell receptor (beta chain) was determined in a study of T cells in Graves' hyperthyroidism and ophthalmopathy. The CDR3 has 14 residues. V lost 5 bases to trimming and J lost 2 bases, with 11 bases between them. Germline lookup yields CDR1 SEHNR and CDR2 FQNEAQ (reference sequence). Study results and caveats: Expanded thyroid clonotypes (above 0.001) were mostly also found in blood.

Comment on this clonotype: Its antigen remains unknown.

Source material for PBMCs was about 10 ml fresh peripheral blood. Amplification targeted TCR beta CDR3 regions from RNA transcripts. A first-round RT-PCR of the TCR CDR3 used the HTBI primer set. One entry per CDR3 protein results from TCRdb running MiXCR on the multiplex PCR reads. In the table there are 250,000 to 300,000 distinct CDR3 sequences, about 14% of which are singletons. The J gene is TRBJ2-3, the V gene TRBV7-9; unclear D gene. The sequenced material came from blood. This TCR came from a woman in her 30s with Graves' hyperthyroidism that later progressed to Graves' ophthalmopathy. CDR3 in DNA: TGTGCCAGCAGCCCTCCTGACCACACAGATACGCAGTATTTT. Translating it yields CASSPPDHTDTQYF.